The 28 T cell receptor beta chains presented below share a single source sample, sequenced in a study of T cells in localized non-small cell lung cancer. Using immunoSEQ multiplex PCR, the repertoire was profiled, and TCRdb retains in-frame clones only, with some absent. The repertoire includes 30,000 or so clones, 88% of them detected once, and roughly 13% sits in the top ten. Sequenced material: peripheral blood, taken before any cancer treatment. The receptors here all came from a female donor of 60 years or more with stage III squamous cell lung carcinoma.

The V gene is TRBV19, the J gene TRBJ2-2; 8 bases align to TRBD2. V lost 4 bases, J lost 4 bases, and 17 bases stayed unmatched. CDR3 length equals 19 residues. Germline V gene sequence: CDR1 LNHDA, CDR2 SQIVND (reference sequence). CDR3 protein: CASSRLGRGIAGLTGELFF. The CDR3 nucleotides are TGTGCCAGTAGTAGACTCGGGCGGGGAATAGCGGGACTCACCGGGGAGCTGTTTTTT.

The rearrangement links TRBV9 to TRBJ2-2, with D perhaps matching TRBD1 (6 bases). The length of the CDR3 is 13 residues. Germline loops: CDR1 SGDLS, CDR2 YYNGEE. Trimming removed 3 bases from V and 6 bases from J, with 9 bases in between. The CDR3 reads CASSGTGPGELFF. CDR3 DNA: TGTGCCAGCAGCGGCACAGGGCCCGGGGAGCTGTTTTTT.

The rearrangement links TRBV28 to TRBJ2-1; D is possibly TRBD1 or TRBD2 (6 bases each). Germline V gene data show CDR1 as MDHEN and CDR2 as SYDVKM. Trimming stripped 3 bases from V and 10 bases from J, with 22 bases between. CDR3 length equals 16 residues. In DNA, the CDR3 is TGTGCCAGCAGTTTGGGGGCGGGGAGGCGAAGAGCAGAGCAGTTCTTC. Its translation: CASSLGAGRRRAEQFF.

The genes are TRBV9 and TRBJ1-2, with 7 bases matching TRBD1. The CDR3 has 15 amino acids. Germline CDR1 SGDLS, CDR2 YYNGEE. V gave up 4 bases and J gave up 4 bases; unmatched junction bases: 10. The CDR3 is CASSPLTQGSYGYTF. CDR3 nucleotides: TGTGCCAGCAGCCCTTTGACACAGGGGAGCTATGGCTACACCTTC.

This chain links TRBV15 with TRBJ2-7; TRBD2 agrees at 7 bases. Looked up from germline, CDR1 is LNHNV and CDR2 is YYDKDF (reference sequence). The CDR3 runs 15 residues. The V and J ends lost 5 bases and 3 bases, in that order; junction bases with no gene match: 10. CDR3 nucleotides: TGTGCCACCAGCCCGCCGCCCGGGAGGAGCTACGAGCAGTACTTC. Translation gives CATSPPPGRSYEQYF.

This chain links TRBV5-1 with TRBJ2-1; TRBD2 is a possible D gene (8 bases). The germline V gene encodes CDR1 SGHRS and CDR2 YFSETQ. CDR3 length equals 22 residues. V shed 4 bases and J shed 0 bases, with 32 bases lying between them. CDR3 in DNA: TGCGCCAGCAGCACCCCGGGGGGGGACAGAAGCTTTAGGGGTAGCTCCTACAATGAGCAGTTCTTC. It encodes CASSTPGGDRSFRGSSYNEQFF. Based on the CDR3 plus reference TRBV5-1 and TRBJ2-1, the full variable domain is KAGVTQTPRYLIKTRGQQVTLSCSPISGHRSVSWYQQTPGQGLQFLFEYFSETQRNKGNFPGRFSGRQFSNSRSEMNVSTLELGDSALYLCASSTPGGDRSFRGSSYNEQFFGPGTRLTVL.

The chain joins TRBV10-3 to TRBJ2-5; tentative D call: TRBD1 (5 bases). V lost 0 bases and J 2 bases, leaving 7 bases between the germline ends. The germline gives CDR1 ENHRY, CDR2 SYGVKD. The CDR3 contains 14 residues. The chain's CDR3 is CAISESQGQETQYF. In DNA form, the CDR3 reads TGTGCCATCAGTGAGTCCCAGGGACAAGAGACCCAGTACTTC.

This chain connects TRBV7-8 to TRBJ2-3; D is possibly TRBD2 (6 bases). The CDR3 is made up of 16 amino acids. The ends were cut back, 2 bases at V and 6 bases at J, with 18 bases in the middle. The germline V gene encodes CDR1 SGHVS and CDR2 FQNEAQ. The CDR3 spells CASSLWRLARPDTQYF. In nucleotides, the CDR3 is TGTGCCAGCAGCTTATGGCGGCTAGCGCGACCTGATACGCAGTATTTT.

The chain is built from TRBV29-1 and TRBJ2-5; TRBD2 agrees at 8 bases. CDR3 length: 14 residues. Germline V gene data show CDR1 as SQVTM and CDR2 as ANQGSEA. Trimming at V came to 5 bases and at J to 4 bases, leaving 9 bases not matched to a gene. The CDR3 here is CSVPRAGEAETQYF. The CDR3 nucleotides are TGCAGCGTTCCGCGAGCGGGAGAGGCAGAGACCCAGTACTTC.

This chain connects TRBV7-9 to TRBJ2-5, with TRBD2 matching over 7 bases. The CDR3 has 14 amino acids. The V gene end was trimmed by 5 bases and the J gene end by 2 bases; junction bases not matched to a gene: 5. CDR1 is SEHNR, CDR2 FQNEAQ, per germline (reference sequence). CDR3 loop: CASSDMGLQETQYF. CDR3 coding DNA: TGTGCCAGCAGCGACATGGGACTACAAGAGACCCAGTACTTC. The complete variable domain, with remaining parts taken from reference TRBV7-9 and TRBJ2-5, reads DTGVSQNPRHKITKRGQNVTFRCDPISEHNRLYWYRQTLGQGPEFLTYFQNEAQLEKSRLLSDRFSAERPKGSFSTLEIQRTEQGDSAMYLCASSDMGLQETQYFGPGTRLLVL.

This sequence joins TRBV5-1 and TRBJ2-1; D gene unclear. Germline CDR1 is SGHRS and CDR2 is YFSETQ. CDR3 length: 14 amino acids. Trimming took 1 base from V and 9 from J, leaving 14 bases between them. The CDR3 bases are TGCGCCAGCAGCTTGAATGGTGGTACGGGTGAGCAGTTCTTC. Its protein is CASSLNGGTGEQFF.

J is TRBJ2-1 and V is TRBV29-1, with 8 nucleotides matching TRBD2. The V and J ends lost 4 bases and 6 bases, in that order; junction bases with no gene match: 8. From germline, CDR1 is SQVTM and CDR2 ANQGSEA. The CDR3 has 14 amino acids. CDR3 in DNA: TGCAGCGTTGCTAGAGTAGCGGGACTCAATGAGCAGTTCTTC. Its protein product is CSVARVAGLNEQFF.

The chain recombines TRBV5-1 with TRBJ2-3; 7 bases align to TRBD2. V lost 4 bases and J lost 0; bases outside the gene matches: 8. The CDR3 is made up of 16 amino acids. Germline CDR1 and CDR2: SGHRS and YFSETQ. DNA of the CDR3: TGCGCCAGCAGCCCTCTTGGGGGGGGAAGCACAGATACGCAGTATTTT. Encoded protein: CASSPLGGGSTDTQYF.

The V gene is TRBV27, the J gene TRBJ2-1; D unresolved. Germline-derived CDR1 and CDR2 are MNHEY and SMNVEV (reference sequence). This CDR3 comprises 12 residues. V gave up 4 bases and J gave up 8 bases, with 9 bases separating them. CDR3 sequence reads: CASSSTTYEQFF. The CDR3 coding sequence is TGTGCCAGCAGTTCAACCACCTATGAGCAGTTCTTC.

The gene calls are TRBV5-1 and TRBJ2-7; possible D gene TRBD2, 6 bases. The CDR3 is 14 amino acids. The V end lost 5 bases, the J end lost 3 bases, and 15 bases lay between the germline ends. Germline V gene sequence: CDR1 SGHRS, CDR2 YFSETQ. The CDR3 loop is CASSQAGRLYEQYF. CDR3 sequence (DNA): TGCGCCAGCAGTCAAGCGGGTAGGCTCTACGAGCAGTACTTC.

The genes are TRBV5-1 and TRBJ2-7; D is unresolved. This CDR3 is built from 13 residues. Germline assignment: CDR1 SGHRS and CDR2 YFSETQ. The V end lost 0 bases, the J end lost 3 bases, and 7 bases lay between the germline ends. The chain's CDR3 is CASSLVGDYEQYF. The CDR3 coding sequence is TGCGCCAGCAGCTTGGTTGGGGACTACGAGCAGTACTTC.

This chain uses TRBV28 with TRBJ2-7; TRBD1 agrees at 9 bases. Trimming cost V 2 bases and J 1 base; bases outside gene matches: 0. Germline CDR1 MDHEN, CDR2 SYDVKM. CDR3 length: 14 amino acids. The CDR3 reads CASSLGTGSYEQYF. The CDR3 region has the DNA TGTGCCAGCAGTTTAGGGACAGGGTCCTACGAGCAGTACTTC.

The CDR3 loop is CASTREGLGGELFF. The CDR3 DNA reads TGTGCCAGCACCCGGGAGGGCCTCGGCGGGGAGCTGTTTTTT. The chain combines TRBV9 with TRBJ2-2; TRBD2 agrees at 8 bases. The CDR3 has 14 residues. Germline lookup yields CDR1 SGDLS and CDR2 YYNGEE. V dropped 6 bases and J dropped 7; count of bases not matched to a gene: 8.

The CDR3 region has the DNA TGCGCCAGCAGCCCTGGAGGGGGGTCTGGAAACACCATATATTTT. It codes for CASSPGGGSGNTIYF. The rearrangement uses TRBV5-1 and TRBJ1-3, with TRBD1 as a possible D gene (6 bases). The CDR3 covers 15 residues. Trimming took off 4 bases at V and 1 base at J, with 12 bases between the two ends. Germline V CDR1 and CDR2: SGHRS, YFSETQ.

The V and J genes are TRBV5-1 and TRBJ1-5; D is uncertain. V was pared by 0 bases and J by 2 bases, with 9 bases between. CDR3 length: 15 amino acids. Germline V CDR1 and CDR2: SGHRS, YFSETQ. The CDR3 region has the DNA TGCGCCAGCAGCTTGGACATTGGCGGCAATCAGCCCCAGCATTTT. It specifies CASSLDIGGNQPQHF.

The genes are TRBV19 and TRBJ2-3; tentatively, D is TRBD1 (5 bases). The V gene's germline CDR1 is LNHDA and CDR2 SQIVND (reference sequence). The CDR3 has 13 amino acids. Trimming stripped 6 bases from V and 3 bases from J, with 10 bases between. In DNA form, the CDR3 reads TGTGCCAGTAGACAGCAGGGAACAGATACGCAGTATTTT. Protein: CASRQQGTDTQYF.

This clone was observed once. The V call is TRBV19, the J call TRBJ1-3; D gene unclear. V lost 7 bases and J lost 7, with 20 bases in between. CDR1 is LNHDA, CDR2 SQIVND, per germline (reference sequence). The CDR3 runs 15 residues. The DNA for the CDR3 is TGTGCCAGTACCGCTGGAAGTTCAGGAAGGAACACCATATATTTT. This gives the protein CASTAGSSGRNTIYF.

This clone showed up just once. This chain links TRBV2 with TRBJ1-2; D is possibly TRBD1 (6 bases). The V and J ends lost 6 bases and 4 bases respectively, with 21 bases between them. This CDR3 spans 16 amino acids. Germline V lookup: CDR1 SNHLY, CDR2 FYNNEI. DNA for the CDR3: TGTGCCAGCAGCACGCTGACTCAGGGGAAGGTCTATGGCTACACCTTC. It codes for CASSTLTQGKVYGYTF.

The chain couples TRBV2 to TRBJ2-3; 10 bases match TRBD2. This CDR3 region has 15 residues. V lost 3 bases and J lost 2; bases outside the gene matches: 2. The germline gives CDR1 SNHLY, CDR2 FYNNEI. The CDR3 here is CASSDSGRATDTQYF. DNA of the CDR3: TGTGCCAGCAGTGACAGCGGGAGGGCCACAGATACGCAGTATTTT.

The CDR3 here is CASSLRTKGVEQYF. CDR3 nucleotide sequence: TGTGCCAGCAGTTTAAGAACCAAAGGGGTCGAGCAGTACTTC. The chain employs TRBV28 and TRBJ2-7; D possibly corresponds to TRBD1 (5 bases). Germline loops: CDR1 MDHEN, CDR2 SYDVKM. The length of the CDR3 is 14 residues. V was trimmed by 2 bases and J by 6 bases, leaving 14 bases between them.

Only one count was recorded for this clone. The chain recombines TRBV5-1 with TRBJ2-7; TRBD1 might be the D (6 bases). Germline-derived CDR1 and CDR2 are SGHRS and YFSETQ. The CDR3 loop spans 18 amino acids. Trimming removed 0 bases from V and 0 bases from J, with 19 bases in between. The CDR3 loop is CASSLAFTAQGYSYEQYF. The CDR3 bases are TGCGCCAGCAGCTTGGCCTTTACAGCGCAGGGGTACTCCTACGAGCAGTACTTC. Filled out from reference TRBV5-1 and TRBJ2-7, the complete variable domain reads KAGVTQTPRYLIKTRGQQVTLSCSPISGHRSVSWYQQTPGQGLQFLFEYFSETQRNKGNFPGRFSGRQFSNSRSEMNVSTLELGDSALYLCASSLAFTAQGYSYEQYFGPGTRLTVT.

The V and J genes are TRBV4-3 and TRBJ1-4; D remains unclear. Germline V gene lookup returns CDR1 LGHNA and CDR2 YSLEER. There are 14 residues in the CDR3. Trimming took 4 bases from V and 0 from J, leaving 6 bases between them. For the CDR3, the DNA is TGCGCCAGCAGCCGGGCAGCAACTAATGAAAAACTGTTTTTT. Its translation: CASSRAATNEKLFF.

This chain joins TRBV27 and TRBJ2-7; D may be TRBD1 or TRBD2 (5 bases each). CDR1 MNHEY and CDR2 SMNVEV come from the germline V gene (reference sequence). This CDR3 is built from 16 residues. Trimming removed 5 bases from V and 4 bases from J, with 21 bases in between. This chain's CDR3 is CASSTGLLVNSYEQYF. CDR3 bases: TGTGCCAGCAGTACGGGGCTTTTAGTAAATTCGTACGAGCAGTACTTC.